This T cell receptor (beta chain) stems from a study of cytomegalovirus exposure and HLA in healthy donors. Vbeta (60) and Jbeta (13) primers were used in the PCR. Data came from immunoSEQ multiplex PCR; TCRdb stores just in-frame clones and leaves some out. The sample shows fewer than 200,000 clones, 75% to 80% of them seen only once. The V gene end was trimmed by 4 bases and the J gene end by 3 bases; junction bases not matched to a gene: 3. Germline V gives CDR1 LNHDA, CDR2 SQIVND (reference sequence). This CDR3 is 16 amino acids long. This clone was counted between two and nine times. The clonotype was recovered from a woman aged 25 to 39 in good health and CMV-seropositive. The V call is TRBV19, the J call TRBJ2-1; 13 nucleotides line up with TRBD2. Input material: PBMCs. The CDR3 sequence is CASSTGTSGDYNEQFF. The CDR3 DNA is TGTGCCAGTAGTACCGGGACTAGCGGGGACTACAATGAGCAGTTCTTC.